This T cell receptor beta chain comes out of a study of regulatory T cells in long-lasting Graves disease. Findings and caveats of the study: Newly diagnosed disease favored TRBV20-1 and TRBJ2-1 over persistent disease. Patients with persistent disease shared 2,500 to 3,500 public clonotypes, outpacing the approximately 970 shared by new patients.

The time point was: persistent/refractory GD, antithyroid drugs over 5 years with positive TRAb. From RNA extracted from PBMCs, the TCR library was made. The authors built TCR beta libraries using iRepertoire HTBI primers and Arm-PCR of CDR3 regions. TCRdb processed the multiplex PCR reads anew with MiXCR; each CDR3 protein has one entry. The table lists roughly 700,000 distinct CDR3 sequences, approximately 31% of them singletons, with around 42% in the top ten. The CDR3 totals 15 residues. Germline loops: CDR1 MGHRA, CDR2 YSYEKL. Trimming took off 3 bases at V and 2 bases at J, with 13 bases between the two ends. As for this clonotype: The antigen remains unidentified.

The rearrangement uses TRBV4-1 and TRBJ1-1; D is ambiguous. This specimen was peripheral blood mononuclear cells (PBMCs), taken when the disease was refractory, from a patient treated with antithyroid drugs. This clonotype was sampled from a female donor with Graves disease. CDR3 in DNA: TGCGCCAGCAGCCATGCGCCCGGGTACAACACTGAAGCTTTCTTT. Protein: CASSHAPGYNTEAFF.